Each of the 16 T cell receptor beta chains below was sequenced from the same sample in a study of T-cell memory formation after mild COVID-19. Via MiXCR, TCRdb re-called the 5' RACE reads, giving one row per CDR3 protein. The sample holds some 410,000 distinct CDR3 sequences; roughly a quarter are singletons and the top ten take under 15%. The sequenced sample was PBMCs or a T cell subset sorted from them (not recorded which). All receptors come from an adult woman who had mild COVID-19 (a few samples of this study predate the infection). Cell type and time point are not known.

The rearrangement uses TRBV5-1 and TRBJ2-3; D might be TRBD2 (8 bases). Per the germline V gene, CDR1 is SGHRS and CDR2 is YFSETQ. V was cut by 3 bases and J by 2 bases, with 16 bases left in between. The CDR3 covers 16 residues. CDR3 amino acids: CASSSGGGLTTDTQYF. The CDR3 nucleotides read TGCGCCAGCAGCTCGGGAGGGGGCCTCACCACAGATACGCAGTATTTT.

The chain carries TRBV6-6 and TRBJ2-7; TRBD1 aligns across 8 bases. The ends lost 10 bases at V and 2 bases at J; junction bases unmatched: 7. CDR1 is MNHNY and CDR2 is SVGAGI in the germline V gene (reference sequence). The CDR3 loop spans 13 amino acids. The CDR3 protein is CATLLGQAYEQYF. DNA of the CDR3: TGTGCCACCCTCCTGGGACAGGCCTACGAGCAGTACTTC.

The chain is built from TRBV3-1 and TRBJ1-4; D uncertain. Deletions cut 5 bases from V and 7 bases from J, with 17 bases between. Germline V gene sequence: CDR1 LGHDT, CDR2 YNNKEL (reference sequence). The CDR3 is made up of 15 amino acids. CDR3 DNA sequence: TGTGCCAGCAGCTACCGACCGTGGTCTAGTGAAAAACTGTTTTTT. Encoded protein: CASSYRPWSSEKLFF. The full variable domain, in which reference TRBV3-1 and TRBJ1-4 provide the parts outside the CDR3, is DTAVSQTPKYLVTQMGNDKSIKCEQNLGHDTMYWYKQDSKKFLKIMFSYNNKELIINETVPNRFSPKSPDKAHLNLHINSLELGDSAVYFCASSYRPWSSEKLFFGSGTQLSVL.

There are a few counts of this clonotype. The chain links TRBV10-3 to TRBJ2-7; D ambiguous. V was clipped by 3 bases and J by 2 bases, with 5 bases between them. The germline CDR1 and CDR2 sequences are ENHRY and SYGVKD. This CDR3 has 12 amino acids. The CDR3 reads CAISDRAYEQYF. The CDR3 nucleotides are TGTGCCATCAGTGACCGCGCCTACGAGCAGTACTTC.

The CDR3 loop reads CASSEYLRETQYF. The CDR3 bases are TGTGCCAGCAGTGAATACCTTCGGGAGACCCAGTACTTC. The V call is TRBV25-1, the J call TRBJ2-5, with D unclear. CDR1 is MGHDK, CDR2 SYGVNS, per germline. Trimming left V 0 bases short and J 5 bases short, with 7 bases between. The CDR3 totals 13 residues.

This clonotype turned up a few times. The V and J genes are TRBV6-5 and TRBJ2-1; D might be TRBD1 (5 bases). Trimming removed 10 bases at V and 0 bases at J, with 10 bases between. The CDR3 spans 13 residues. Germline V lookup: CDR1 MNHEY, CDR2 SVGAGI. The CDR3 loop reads CATRASSYNEQFF. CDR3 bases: TGTGCCACCAGGGCCAGCTCCTACAATGAGCAGTTCTTC.

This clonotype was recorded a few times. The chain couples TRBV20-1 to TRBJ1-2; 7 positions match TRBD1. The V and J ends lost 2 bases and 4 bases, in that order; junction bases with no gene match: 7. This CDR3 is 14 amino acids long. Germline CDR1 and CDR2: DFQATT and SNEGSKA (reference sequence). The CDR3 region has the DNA TGCAGTGCTAGAAGGCAGGGGGTGACCTATGGCTACACCTTC. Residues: CSARRQGVTYGYTF.

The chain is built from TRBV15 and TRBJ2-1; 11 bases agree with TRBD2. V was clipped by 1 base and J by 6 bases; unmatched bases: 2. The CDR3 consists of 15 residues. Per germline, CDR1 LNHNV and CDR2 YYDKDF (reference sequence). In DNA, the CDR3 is TGTGCCACCAGCAGAGGTAGCGGGAGGGCCAATGAGCAGTTCTTC. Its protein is CATSRGSGRANEQFF. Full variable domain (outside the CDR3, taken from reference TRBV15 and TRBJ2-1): DAMVIQNPRYQVTQFGKPVTLSCSQTLNHNVMYWYQQKSSQAPKLLFHYYDKDFNNEADTPDNFQSRRPNTSFCFLDIRSPGLGDTAMYLCATSRGSGRANEQFFGPGTRLTVL.

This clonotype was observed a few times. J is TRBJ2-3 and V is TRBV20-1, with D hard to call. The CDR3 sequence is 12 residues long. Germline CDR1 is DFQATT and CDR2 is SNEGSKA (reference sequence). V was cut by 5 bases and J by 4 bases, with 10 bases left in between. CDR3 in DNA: TGCAGTGCTTGGTTGCGCGCAGATACGCAGTATTTT. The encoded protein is CSAWLRADTQYF.

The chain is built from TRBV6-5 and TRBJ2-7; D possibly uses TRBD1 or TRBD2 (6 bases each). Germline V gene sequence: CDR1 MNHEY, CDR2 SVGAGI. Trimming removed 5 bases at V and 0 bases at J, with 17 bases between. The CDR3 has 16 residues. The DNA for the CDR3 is TGTGCCAGCAGTCGCTACCTCGGGGGCAGCTCCTACGAGCAGTACTTC. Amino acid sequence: CASSRYLGGSSYEQYF.

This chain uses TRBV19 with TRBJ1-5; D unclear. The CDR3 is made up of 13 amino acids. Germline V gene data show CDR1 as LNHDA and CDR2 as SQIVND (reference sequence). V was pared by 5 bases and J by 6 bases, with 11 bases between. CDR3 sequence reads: CASSFLPPQPQHF. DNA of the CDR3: TGTGCCAGTAGTTTCCTCCCGCCTCAGCCCCAGCATTTT. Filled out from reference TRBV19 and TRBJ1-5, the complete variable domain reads DGGITQSPKYLFRKEGQNVTLSCEQNLNHDAMYWYRQDPGQGLRLIYYSQIVNDFQKGDIAEGYSVSREKKESFPLTVTSAQKNPTAFYLCASSFLPPQPQHFGDGTRLSIL.

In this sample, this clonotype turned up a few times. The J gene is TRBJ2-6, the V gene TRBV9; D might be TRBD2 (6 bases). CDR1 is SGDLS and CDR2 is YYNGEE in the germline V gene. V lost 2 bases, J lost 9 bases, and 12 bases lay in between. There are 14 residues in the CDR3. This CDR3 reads CASSVGGKLNVLTF. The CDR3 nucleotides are TGTGCCAGCAGCGTTGGGGGGAAGCTCAACGTCCTGACTTTC.

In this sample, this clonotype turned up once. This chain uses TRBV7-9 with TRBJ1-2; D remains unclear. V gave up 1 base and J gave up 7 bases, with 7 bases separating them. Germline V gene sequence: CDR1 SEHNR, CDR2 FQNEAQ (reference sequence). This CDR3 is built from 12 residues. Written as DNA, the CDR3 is TGTGCCAGCAGCTTAGGAGGACTTGGCTACACCTTC. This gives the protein CASSLGGLGYTF.

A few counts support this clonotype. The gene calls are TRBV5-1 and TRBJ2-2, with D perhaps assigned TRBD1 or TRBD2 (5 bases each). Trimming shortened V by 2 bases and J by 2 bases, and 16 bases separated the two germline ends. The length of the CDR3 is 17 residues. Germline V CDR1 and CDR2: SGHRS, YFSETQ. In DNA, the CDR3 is TGCGCCAGCAGCTTTTGGGAGACGGGGCCTAACACCGGGGAGCTGTTTTTT. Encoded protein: CASSFWETGPNTGELFF.

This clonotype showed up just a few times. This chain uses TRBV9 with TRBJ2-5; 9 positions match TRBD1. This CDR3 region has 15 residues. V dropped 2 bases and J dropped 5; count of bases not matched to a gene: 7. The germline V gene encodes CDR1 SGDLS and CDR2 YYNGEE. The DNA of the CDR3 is TGTGCCAGCAGCGTTGGTACCGGGACAGGGGAGACCCAGTACTTC. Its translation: CASSVGTGTGETQYF.

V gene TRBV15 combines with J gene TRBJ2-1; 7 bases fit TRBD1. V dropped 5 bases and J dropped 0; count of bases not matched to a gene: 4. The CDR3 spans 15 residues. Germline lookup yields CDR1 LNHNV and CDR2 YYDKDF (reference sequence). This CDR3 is CATSFDRDSYNEQFF. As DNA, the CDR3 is TGTGCCACCAGCTTCGACAGGGACTCCTACAATGAGCAGTTCTTC.